A single sample gave rise to the 29 T cell receptor beta chains below, sequenced in a study of shared clonotypes between healthy human individuals. The protocol was immunoSEQ multiplex PCR, while the TCRdb copy is restricted to in-frame clones and leaves out a portion. Here the sample spans 1,400,000 or so clones, about 98.5% being singletons. The specimen sequenced was naive CD4+ T cells sorted from blood. This sample's subset: CD45RA+ positively selected. The receptors derive from a man younger than 45 in good health.

The rearrangement joins TRBV5-1 to TRBJ1-2; D remains unclear. V was clipped by 4 bases and J by 7 bases, with 14 bases between them. Germline V gene data show CDR1 as SGHRS and CDR2 as YFSETQ. This CDR3 has 13 residues. The CDR3 DNA reads TGCGCCAGCAGCATGGAATTGGCGAGTGGCTACACCTTC. This codes for CASSMELASGYTF.

This clone was detected only once. The rearrangement joins TRBV10-2 to TRBJ2-7, with D possibly being TRBD2 (5 bases). V was clipped by 10 bases and J by 0 bases, with 7 bases between them. This CDR3 contains 11 residues. The germline V gene encodes CDR1 WSHSY and CDR2 SAAADI. CDR3 protein: CAIRDSYEQYF. CDR3 nucleotides: TGCGCCATCCGGGACTCCTACGAGCAGTACTTC.

This chain links TRBV7-2 with TRBJ2-7, with 14 bases matching TRBD2. Looked up from germline, CDR1 is SGHTA and CDR2 is FQGNSA. Trimming removed 5 bases from V and 6 bases from J; junction bases left unmatched: 6. CDR3 length: 15 residues. The CDR3 spells CASSPRTSGRSEQYF. CDR3 nucleotide sequence: TGTGCCAGCAGCCCGCGGACTAGCGGGAGGTCCGAGCAGTACTTC.

The chain uses TRBV4-1 and TRBJ2-1, with a tentative D call TRBD1 (6 bases). Trimming pared 6 bases from V and 12 bases from J, leaving 21 bases between. Looked up from germline, CDR1 is MGHRA and CDR2 is YSYEKL. The CDR3 spans 14 residues. This chain's CDR3 is CASRYRDTSTRQFF. The CDR3 nucleotides are TGCGCCAGCAGGTACCGGGACACCAGTACTCGGCAGTTCTTC.

The V call is TRBV7-6, the J call TRBJ2-2; 7 bases are a match to TRBD2. In germline, CDR1 is SGHVS, CDR2 FNYEAQ. V gave up 5 bases and J gave up 6 bases; unmatched junction bases: 6. This CDR3 contains 14 residues. CDR3 loop: CASSRVRGAGELFF. Written as DNA, the CDR3 is TGTGCCAGCAGCCGCGTACGGGGGGCCGGGGAGCTGTTTTTT.

In regard to this clone: The same CDR3 also results from other DNA sequences found in this sample. The genes are TRBV29-1 and TRBJ2-1; the D gene is possibly TRBD2 (5 bases). Germline assignment: CDR1 SQVTM and CDR2 ANQGSEA. This CDR3 has 12 residues. V gave up 4 bases and J gave up 4 bases, with 8 bases separating them. The CDR3 DNA is TGCAGCGTTGGTCGGAGGTACAATGAGCAGTTCTTC. It codes for CSVGRRYNEQFF.

This clone showed up just a few times. Additional DNA sequences in this sample encode the identical CDR3. CDR3 amino acids: CASSAASASYEQYF. CDR3 nucleotides: TGTGCCAGCAGCGCCGCTAGCGCATCCTACGAGCAGTACTTC. V is TRBV9 and J is TRBJ2-7, with D possibly being TRBD2 (6 bases). The ends were cut back, 3 bases at V and 1 base at J, with 11 bases in the middle. The CDR3 runs 14 residues. Germline CDR1 is SGDLS and CDR2 is YYNGEE. Drawing the rest from reference TRBV9 and TRBJ2-7, the complete variable domain is DSGVTQTPKHLITATGQRVTLRCSPRSGDLSVYWYQQSLDQGLQFLIQYYNGEERAKGNILERFSAQQFPDLHSELNLSSLELGDSALYFCASSAASASYEQYFGPGTRLTVT.

The chain recombines TRBV10-3 with TRBJ2-1; D remains unclear. CDR3 size: 11 residues. Trimming pared 8 bases from V and 4 bases from J, leaving 6 bases between. Germline lookup yields CDR1 ENHRY and CDR2 SYGVKD. The CDR3 bases are TGTGCCATCGGCTCGTACAATGAGCAGTTCTTC. The encoded protein is CAIGSYNEQFF.

The rearrangement links TRBV27 to TRBJ2-3, with D possibly matching TRBD2 (5 bases). The CDR3 is 14 residues long. Germline CDR1 is MNHEY and CDR2 is SMNVEV (reference sequence). The V gene lost 5 bases and the J gene lost 6 bases, with 15 bases spanning the gap. The CDR3 here is CASSPPGDFDTQYF. The CDR3 nucleotides read TGTGCCAGCAGTCCCCCCGGGGATTTTGATACGCAGTATTTT.

V usage is TRBV28 and J usage is TRBJ2-7; tentatively, D is TRBD1 (5 bases). CDR1 MDHEN and CDR2 SYDVKM come from the germline V gene. Trimming took 3 bases from V and 6 from J, leaving 15 bases between them. The CDR3 is 14 residues long. The CDR3 region has the DNA TGTGCCAGCAGTTTGGGGCATCTGGCGCGCGAGCAGTACTTC. Translated: CASSLGHLAREQYF.

This sequence joins TRBV11-2 and TRBJ2-4; maybe TRBD1 (5 bases). The CDR3 extends over 16 amino acids. V lost 5 bases to trimming and J lost 2 bases, with 16 bases between them. CDR1 SGHAT and CDR2 FQNNGV come from the germline V gene. CDR3 nucleotide sequence: TGTGCCAGCAGCCCCGCTAGGGGTGGGACCAAAAACATTCAGTACTTC. Its translation: CASSPARGGTKNIQYF.

V gene TRBV29-1 combines with J gene TRBJ2-1, with D possibly being TRBD2 (5 bases). Per the germline V gene, CDR1 is SQVTM and CDR2 is ANQGSEA. V was trimmed by 0 bases and J by 6 bases, leaving 18 bases between them. This CDR3 region has 16 residues. CDR3 in amino acids: CSVEDLLAQFLNEQFF. The CDR3 nucleotides read TGCAGCGTTGAAGATCTGCTAGCCCAATTCCTCAATGAGCAGTTCTTC.

The V and J genes are TRBV5-8 and TRBJ2-7, with D possibly matching TRBD1 (6 bases). V was cut by 5 bases and J by 0 bases, with 21 bases left in between. The CDR3 length is 17 residues. Germline loops: CDR1 SGHTS, CDR2 YDEGEE. The CDR3 is CASSPPGRGPYSYEQYF. Here the CDR3 DNA reads TGTGCCAGCAGTCCCCCCGGCAGGGGCCCCTACTCCTACGAGCAGTACTTC.

The V call is TRBV25-1, the J call TRBJ2-7, with D perhaps TRBD1 (6 bases). The V end was cut by 5 bases, the J end by 2 bases, with 16 bases between. Germline CDR1 and CDR2: MGHDK and SYGVNS. There are 15 residues in the CDR3. The CDR3 here is CASSLRDTSTYEQYF. CDR3 DNA: TGTGCCAGCAGTCTCCGGGACACCTCTACCTACGAGCAGTACTTC.

The chain has TRBV18 and TRBJ1-1; no firm D call. Germline loops: CDR1 KGHSH, CDR2 LQKENI. The CDR3 runs to 12 residues. Between the trimmed V and J ends, which lost 5 bases and 6 bases, there was a span of 10 bases. The CDR3 reads CASSTGGSEAFF. CDR3 sequence (DNA): TGTGCCAGCTCAACGGGAGGGTCTGAAGCTTTCTTT.

The V and J genes are TRBV28 and TRBJ1-5; D unresolved. The CDR3 contains 14 residues. The V gene's germline CDR1 is MDHEN and CDR2 SYDVKM. V was shortened by 6 bases and J by 0 bases, with 9 bases between the two germline ends. The chain's CDR3 is CASSPAVSNQPQHF. The CDR3 nucleotides are TGTGCCAGCAGCCCGGCAGTTAGCAATCAGCCCCAGCATTTT.

The J gene is TRBJ1-2, the V gene TRBV6-5, with 11 bases fitting TRBD1. With V trimmed by 3 bases and J by 7 bases, 7 bases remained unmatched. The CDR3 runs 15 residues. The V gene's germline CDR1 is MNHEY and CDR2 SVGAGI. The CDR3 nucleotides read TGTGCCAGCAGTTATCTTCGGACAGGGGGCGTTGGCTACACCTTC. This encodes CASSYLRTGGVGYTF.

This rearrangement joins TRBV7-6 to TRBJ2-2, with D unclear. The CDR3 runs to 11 residues. Trimming removed 5 bases at V and 5 bases at J, with 3 bases between. Germline V gene sequence: CDR1 SGHVS, CDR2 FNYEAQ. CDR3 sequence: CASSRTGELFF. The CDR3 nucleotides read TGTGCCAGCAGCCGTACCGGGGAGCTGTTTTTT.

In DNA form, the CDR3 reads TGTGCCACCAGCAGAGGTTATTTTGGGGTAGCGGGAGAAAATGAGCAGTTCTTC. Its protein is CATSRGYFGVAGENEQFF. The chain links TRBV15 to TRBJ2-1; 9 bases agree with TRBD2. CDR1 LNHNV and CDR2 YYDKDF come from the germline V gene (reference sequence). The CDR3 loop spans 18 amino acids. V lost 1 base to trimming and J lost 7 bases; unmatched junction nucleotides: 14.

This sequence joins TRBV6-4 and TRBJ2-2; D is possibly TRBD1 (5 bases). V lost 7 bases, J lost 4 bases, and 10 bases lay in between. The V gene's germline CDR1 is MRHNA and CDR2 SNTAGT. The CDR3 is 13 residues long. This CDR3 is CASKMGPTGELFF. In nucleotides, the CDR3 is TGTGCCAGCAAGATGGGGCCCACCGGGGAGCTGTTTTTT.

The chain's CDR3 is CASSLGGAADTQYF. The CDR3 nucleotides are TGTGCCAGCAGCCTAGGGGGGGCTGCAGATACGCAGTATTTT. The chain links TRBV7-8 to TRBJ2-3, with D maybe TRBD2 (7 bases). V dropped 5 bases and J dropped 4 bases, with 13 bases sitting between them. This CDR3 has 14 residues. Germline values: CDR1 SGHVS, CDR2 FQNEAQ.

The chain joins TRBV6-5 to TRBJ2-7; possible D gene TRBD2, 6 bases. Per germline, CDR1 MNHEY and CDR2 SVGAGI. CDR3 length: 16 amino acids. Trimming left V 0 bases short and J 2 bases short, with 14 bases between. CDR3 sequence: CASSYSMAGRPYEQYF. As DNA, the CDR3 is TGTGCCAGCAGTTACTCGATGGCCGGGAGACCCTACGAGCAGTACTTC.

The V call is TRBV5-1, the J call TRBJ2-4, with 11 bases aligning to TRBD2. This CDR3 comprises 17 residues. Germline V CDR1 and CDR2: SGHRS, YFSETQ. Trimming took 1 base from V and 0 from J; bases not matched to a gene: 3. The DNA of the CDR3 is TGCGCCAGCAGCTTGCTAGCGGGAGGAATAGCCAAAAACATTCAGTACTTC. Its translation is CASSLLAGGIAKNIQYF.

The chain joins TRBV10-2 to TRBJ1-1; D gene ambiguous. The V gene lost 4 bases and the J gene lost 3 bases, with 12 bases spanning the gap. The CDR3 is made up of 14 amino acids. Germline CDR1 is WSHSY and CDR2 is SAAADI. In nucleotides, the CDR3 is TGCGCCAGCAGTGGCAATTCGGGGTACACTGAAGCTTTCTTT. It codes for CASSGNSGYTEAFF.

With regard to this clone: Other DNA sequences within the sample encode an identical CDR3. The V and J genes are TRBV4-1 and TRBJ1-2; 9 positions agree with TRBD1. V shed 2 bases and J 5 bases; nucleotides not matched to a gene: 6. The CDR3 sequence is 15 residues long. The germline gives CDR1 MGHRA, CDR2 YSYEKL. CDR3 amino acids: CASSQPRTGEYGYTF. CDR3 nucleotides: TGCGCCAGCAGCCAACCTAGGACAGGGGAGTATGGCTACACCTTC.

With respect to this clone: A read error may produce the germline difference seen at one junction end. The chain has TRBV28 and TRBJ2-7; a possible D gene is TRBD2 (6 bases). The germline V gene encodes CDR1 MDHEN and CDR2 SYDVKM. This CDR3 is built from 13 residues. CDR3 protein: CASSLRDFSERDF. Written as DNA, the CDR3 is TGTGCCAGCAGTTTGAGGGACTTCTCCGAGCGGGACTTC.

The chain recombines TRBV7-2 with TRBJ2-7; TRBD2 matches at 8 bases. This CDR3 is built from 15 residues. Per the germline V gene, CDR1 is SGHTA and CDR2 is FQGNSA. The trim removed 7 bases at V and 7 bases at J, leaving 15 bases unmatched. Here the CDR3 reads CASTPGGAGVREQYF. CDR3 coding DNA: TGTGCCAGCACCCCGGGGGGGGCAGGGGTAAGAGAGCAGTACTTC.

Worth noting for this clone: The junction does not match germline at one end; this may be a read error. This chain uses TRBV28 with TRBJ1-1; D is undetermined. Germline V gene sequence: CDR1 MDHEN, CDR2 SYDVKM. The CDR3 totals 10 residues. The CDR3 bases are TGTGCCAGCAGGCTAGGGCGAAAGGTCTTT. Translated, it gives CASRLGRKVF.

The J gene is TRBJ1-5, the V gene TRBV19; 9 bases are shared with TRBD1. Germline CDR1 reads LNHDA; CDR2 reads SQIVND (reference sequence). V shed 1 base and J 2 bases; nucleotides not matched to a gene: 6. This CDR3 region has 17 residues. The CDR3 region has the DNA TGTGCCAGTAGTATAGCCGGGGGACAGGGCGGCAATCAGCCCCAGCATTTT. Amino acids: CASSIAGGQGGNQPQHF.